The source of this TCR beta chain is a study of blood T cell repertoires in COVID-19. Assay used: immunoSEQ multiplex PCR; TCRdb lists only in-frame clones, some missing. The sample carries 90,000 to 100,000 clones, around 90% recorded once. CDR3 length equals 15 residues. CDR1 and CDR2 from the germline V gene are LGHDT and YNNKEL (reference sequence). The germline V and J ends were trimmed by 0 bases and 1 base, with 9 bases remaining between them. Sequenced input: peripheral blood. This TCR was recovered from a man in his 60s with COVID-19, enrolled during active disease. The chain is built from TRBV3-1 (or the pseudogene TRBV3-2) and TRBJ1-1; D might be TRBD1 (5 bases). The CDR3 sequence: CASSQEWGGNTEAFF. DNA for the CDR3: TGTGCCAGCAGCCAAGAATGGGGGGGGAACACTGAAGCTTTCTTT.